Included here is one T cell receptor (beta chain) sequence, with context. The assay was immunoSEQ multiplex PCR, and TCRdb's table has in-frame clones only and misses some. The table records roughly 2.2 million clones, approximately 90% of them present only once. Donors comprised only Caucasian adults living in Nashville, Tennessee. This record belongs to a study of shared clonotypes between healthy human individuals. Germline V lookup: CDR1 SQVTM, CDR2 ANQGSEA. The CDR3 totals 14 residues. V gave up 6 bases and J gave up 1 base; unmatched junction bases: 7. Sequenced: naive CD4+ T cells from PBMCs. The subset: CD45RA+ positively selected. This receptor was taken from a man aged 18 to 30 in good health. Some clones in this sample may be carry-over from other donors' samples. This chain connects TRBV29-1 to TRBJ1-1; 8 positions agree with TRBD1. This CDR3 is CSVETGTGNTEAFF. The DNA for the CDR3 is TGCAGCGTAGAAACCGGGACAGGGAACACTGAAGCTTTCTTT.